The 6 T cell receptor beta chains in this list originate from one sample, sequenced in a study of CD8+CD57+ T cells in acquired aplastic anemia. CDR3 and TCR beta VDJ profiling relied on a genomic DNA template. TCRdb re-called the reads with MiXCR, one entry per CDR3 protein. Here the sample spans roughly 160,000 distinct CDR3 sequences, 65% to 75% being singletons. Those patients picked for sequencing had displayed CD8+CD57+ cell expansion on flow cytometry. The sequencing sample was made of sorted CD4+, CD8+, or CD8+CD57+ T cells (not recorded which) from PBMCs. These receptors originate from a human donor with aplastic anemia.

This chain joins TRBV20-1 and TRBJ2-7, with 10 bases that match TRBD2. The V gene's germline CDR1 is DFQATT and CDR2 SNEGSKA (reference sequence). There are 16 residues in the CDR3. The J segment lost 1 base and the V segment lost 0 bases, leaving 6 bases of the junction unmatched. The CDR3 bases are TGCAGTGCTAGAGACCCTACTAGCGGGGTGTCCTACGAGCAGTACTTC. This translates into CSARDPTSGVSYEQYF.

V and J are TRBV30 and TRBJ2-3; 14 bases agree with TRBD2. Germline V CDR1 and CDR2: GTSNPN, SVGIG (reference sequence). J was trimmed by 6 bases and V by 3 bases; bases with no gene match: 5. The CDR3 is 15 residues long. The CDR3: CAWRTSGGAADTQYF. The CDR3 DNA follows: TGTGCCTGGAGGACTAGCGGGGGGGCGGCGGATACGCAGTATTTT.

The J gene is TRBJ1-5, the V gene TRBV7-2; D unresolved. Trimming left V 1 base short and J 2 bases short, with 6 bases between. Germline loops: CDR1 SGHTA, CDR2 FQGNSA. This CDR3 spans 14 amino acids. The CDR3 coding sequence is TGTGCCAGCAGCTTAGTACCAGGCAATCAGCCCCAGCATTTT. It encodes CASSLVPGNQPQHF.

V and J are TRBV20-1 and TRBJ2-2; D gene unclear. The V gene's germline CDR1 is DFQATT and CDR2 SNEGSKA (reference sequence). This CDR3 has 14 residues. V was pared by 5 bases and J by 5 bases, with 15 bases between. DNA of the CDR3: TGCAGTGCTTCGGACCACTTATGGACCGGGGAGCTGTTTTTT. Translated, it gives CSASDHLWTGELFF.

DNA for the CDR3: TGTGCCAGCAGAACGACTAGCGGGGAAGAGACCCAGTACTTC. Its protein is CASRTTSGEETQYF. The chain carries TRBV6-1 and TRBJ2-5; 11 nucleotides agree with TRBD2. CDR1 is MNHNS and CDR2 is SASEGT in the germline V gene. The trim removed 6 bases at V and 3 bases at J, leaving 3 bases unmatched. The CDR3 extends over 14 amino acids.

The sample holds a few counts of this clonotype. This sequence joins TRBV7-8 and TRBJ2-7; D is perhaps TRBD2 (6 bases). V lost 2 bases to trimming and J lost 4 bases, with 6 bases between them. This CDR3 region has 12 residues. Germline V lookup: CDR1 SGHVS, CDR2 FQNEAQ. The DNA for the CDR3 is TGTGCCAGCAGCTTACTAGCGTACGAGCAGTACTTC. Encoded protein: CASSLLAYEQYF.